Reported below is one T cell receptor (beta chain). Antigen unknown. Assay: immunoSEQ multiplex PCR; the TCRdb copy retains only in-frame clones and omits some. This table has 85,000 to 130,000 clones, roughly 87% appearing once. This CDR3 has 14 residues. Germline CDR1 MNHNS, CDR2 SASEGT. J lost 4 bases, V lost 6 bases, and 6 bases had no gene match. This sample stems from a study of graft-versus-host responses after intestinal transplantation. About the study: Recipients got multivisceral, liver-intestinal, or isolated intestinal transplants. All recipients got anti-thymocyte globulin induction, then tacrolimus and steroids for approximately 3 years.

The receptor was isolated from a human donor who received an intestinal transplant. The chain combines TRBV6-1 with TRBJ2-1; 7 bases align to TRBD2. This specimen was unstimulated CD4+ T cells sorted from spleen or lymph node cells, taken before intestinal transplant. The CDR3 region is CASRGLWQYNEQFF. The CDR3 nucleotides are TGTGCCAGCAGGGGACTATGGCAGTACAATGAGCAGTTCTTC.